This entry lists 17 T cell receptor beta chains sequenced from one sample in a study of CD8 T cells in ankylosing spondylitis. TCRdb reprocessed the 5' RACE reads via MiXCR and lists one record per CDR3 protein. The sample has 350,000 to 400,000 distinct CDR3 sequences, 20% seen once; the top ten hold 10% to 15%. Sequenced: blood, either unsorted or a sorted T cell fraction (not recorded which). The receptors originated from a male donor with ankylosing spondylitis or in good health (not recorded which).

This clonotype was counted a few times. This chain joins TRBV7-6 and TRBJ2-5, with 9 bases matching TRBD2. V shed 0 bases and J 4 bases; nucleotides not matched to a gene: 3. Germline-derived CDR1 and CDR2 are SGHVS and FNYEAQ. This CDR3 is 15 amino acids long. This CDR3 reads CASSLAGAGGETQYF. CDR3 DNA: TGTGCCAGCAGCTTAGCGGGAGCGGGGGGAGAGACCCAGTACTTC.

The chain links TRBV20-1 to TRBJ2-5; 10 bases match TRBD2. Unmatched junction bases numbered 8, after V lost 2 bases and J lost 5 bases. CDR3 length equals 15 residues. Germline lookup yields CDR1 DFQATT and CDR2 SNEGSKA (reference sequence). The CDR3 DNA follows: TGCAGTGCTAGACCACTAGCGGGAATGGGGGAGACCCAGTACTTC. Translated: CSARPLAGMGETQYF.

This chain links TRBV7-6 with TRBJ2-1, with 7 bases aligning to TRBD1. This CDR3 is 15 amino acids long. V lost 4 bases to trimming and J lost 5 bases; unmatched junction nucleotides: 8. CDR1 and CDR2 (germline): SGHVS, FNYEAQ. CDR3 nucleotide sequence: TGTGCCAGCAGCTCCCGACAGGGAATGCACAATGAGCAGTTCTTC. Its protein product is CASSSRQGMHNEQFF.

V usage is TRBV19 and J usage is TRBJ2-1, with a possible D match to TRBD1 (6 bases). V lost 4 bases to trimming and J lost 10 bases, with 14 bases between them. The CDR3 runs to 13 residues. Germline lookup yields CDR1 LNHDA and CDR2 SQIVND (reference sequence). CDR3 sequence reads: CASSTEQGREQFF. CDR3 nucleotide sequence: TGTGCCAGTAGTACCGAACAGGGAAGAGAGCAGTTCTTC.

The chain uses TRBV20-1 and TRBJ1-5; D is ambiguous. V lost 0 bases and J 6 bases, leaving 9 bases between the germline ends. The germline gives CDR1 DFQATT, CDR2 SNEGSKA (reference sequence). This CDR3 comprises 13 residues. This CDR3 is CSARDRTGQPQHF. The CDR3 coding sequence is TGCAGTGCTAGAGATAGGACGGGTCAGCCCCAGCATTTT.

The sample holds a few counts of this clonotype. CDR3 DNA sequence: TGTGCCAGCAGTGGACTAGGGAGGCACGAGCAGTACTTC. It is translated as CASSGLGRHEQYF. This chain links TRBV12-3 or TRBV12-4 with TRBJ2-7; 7 bases are shared with TRBD2. This CDR3 has 13 residues. J gave up 5 bases and V 5 bases, and 6 bases lay outside the gene matches.

The V gene is TRBV7-2, the J gene TRBJ1-1, with 7 bases identical to TRBD1. This CDR3 has 15 amino acids. Germline loops: CDR1 SGHTA, CDR2 FQGNSA. J was trimmed by 1 base and V by 1 base; bases with no gene match: 3. The CDR3 DNA is TGTGCCAGCAGCTTAGTGAGGACAGGGAACACTGAAGCTTTCTTT. It translates to CASSLVRTGNTEAFF.

The rearrangement links TRBV10-3 to TRBJ2-7; D is unresolved. The CDR3 totals 14 residues. V lost 0 bases, J lost 0 bases, and 6 bases lay in between. CDR1 is ENHRY and CDR2 is SYGVKD in the germline V gene. The DNA for the CDR3 is TGTGCCATCAGTGAGTCGAGTCTCTCCTACGAGCAGTACTTC. Amino acids: CAISESSLSYEQYF.

The V gene is TRBV7-6, the J gene TRBJ2-1; no definite D call. Trimming took off 7 bases at V and 6 bases at J, with 22 bases between the two ends. Looked up from germline, CDR1 is SGHVS and CDR2 is FNYEAQ. This CDR3 contains 16 residues. The CDR3 reads CASKKSPTRFGNEQFF. The DNA of the CDR3 is TGTGCCAGCAAAAAGTCCCCAACAAGGTTCGGCAATGAGCAGTTCTTC.

This clonotype was seen repeatedly, ten times or more. J is TRBJ2-1 and V is TRBV29-1, with 9 bases aligning to TRBD1. CDR3 length: 16 amino acids. Trimming cost V 0 bases and J 2 bases; bases outside gene matches: 5. Germline V lookup: CDR1 SQVTM, CDR2 ANQGSEA. In DNA, the CDR3 is TGCAGCGTTGAAGAAACAGGGGGCGATCCCTACAATGAGCAGTTCTTC. Encoded protein: CSVEETGGDPYNEQFF.

V gene TRBV29-1 combines with J gene TRBJ2-2, with 8 nucleotides matching TRBD2. V dropped 4 bases and J dropped 3; count of bases not matched to a gene: 7. Germline V gives CDR1 SQVTM, CDR2 ANQGSEA. The CDR3 sequence is 15 residues long. The CDR3 loop is CSVVPGGPDTGELFF. The DNA of the CDR3 is TGCAGCGTTGTGCCGGGGGGGCCGGACACCGGGGAGCTGTTTTTT.

This clonotype appeared a few times. The CDR3 loop is CASSSRTEWETQYF. The CDR3 bases are TGTGCCAGCAGCTCAAGGACAGAATGGGAGACCCAGTACTTC. This rearrangement joins TRBV7-6 to TRBJ2-5, with D maybe TRBD1 (6 bases). Trimming removed 4 bases at V and 5 bases at J, with 14 bases between. The CDR3 extends over 14 amino acids. The V gene's germline CDR1 is SGHVS and CDR2 FNYEAQ.

This sequence joins TRBV27 and TRBJ2-1, with a possible D match to TRBD2 (7 bases). V was pared by 0 bases and J by 6 bases, with 12 bases between. The germline V gene has CDR1 MNHEY and CDR2 SMNVEV (reference sequence). The CDR3 covers 15 residues. CDR3 DNA: TGTGCCAGCAGTTTATCCGGGGGGCCTTTCAATGAGCAGTTCTTC. This encodes CASSLSGGPFNEQFF.

Only one count was recorded for this clonotype. The chain joins TRBV11-3 to TRBJ1-1; D is ambiguous. V was pared by 3 bases and J by 3 bases, with 5 bases between. The CDR3 covers 12 residues. In germline, CDR1 is SGHNT, CDR2 YENEEA. The CDR3 nucleotides read TGTGCCAGCAGCTTTATGGACACTGAAGCTTTCTTT. It specifies CASSFMDTEAFF.

In DNA, the CDR3 is TGTGCCAGCAGCGTAGATGATGAGCAGTTCTTC. It codes for CASSVDDEQFF. The genes are TRBV9 and TRBJ2-1, with no clear D. This CDR3 has 11 amino acids. Germline V gene data show CDR1 as SGDLS and CDR2 as YYNGEE. Trimming left V 0 bases short and J 8 bases short, with 3 bases between.

This rearrangement joins TRBV29-1 to TRBJ2-3; 7 bases agree with TRBD2. The CDR3 runs to 12 residues. The trim removed 2 bases at V and 8 bases at J, leaving 4 bases unmatched. In germline, CDR1 is SQVTM, CDR2 ANQGSEA. CDR3 DNA: TGCAGCGTTGAAACCGGGGAGGGTACGCAGTATTTT. Its translation is CSVETGEGTQYF.

This clonotype has a count of ten or more. The rearrangement uses TRBV29-1 and TRBJ2-7, with D uncertain. Germline assignment: CDR1 SQVTM and CDR2 ANQGSEA. CDR3 length: 10 residues. The V end was cut by 5 bases, the J end by 6 bases, with 8 bases between. The CDR3: CSVLRGEQYF. As DNA, the CDR3 is TGCAGCGTTCTTCGAGGCGAGCAGTACTTC.